The 9 T cell receptor beta chains listed next were all sequenced from one sample in a study of cytomegalovirus exposure and HLA in healthy donors. PCR was performed using 60 Vbeta and 13 Jbeta primers. Data came from immunoSEQ multiplex PCR; TCRdb stores just in-frame clones and leaves some out. The sample has around 130,000 clones; more than 60% are singletons. The sample taken for sequencing was PBMCs. The receptors here all came from a woman between 40 and 50 years old in good health and CMV-seropositive.

V gene TRBV6-6 combines with J gene TRBJ1-5; the match to TRBD1 covers 8 bases. CDR1 is MNHNY and CDR2 is SVGAGI in the germline V gene (reference sequence). CDR3 size: 16 residues. Germline trimming cut 7 bases from V and 1 base from J; bases unmatched to any gene: 9. The CDR3 DNA follows: TGTGCCAGCACCGACCGACAGGGGATAAGCAATCAGCCCCAGCATTTT. Encoded protein: CASTDRQGISNQPQHF.

The V call is TRBV19, the J call TRBJ2-3; TRBD2 aligns across 9 bases. Trimming took 6 bases from V and 5 from J; bases not matched to a gene: 9. The CDR3 runs 15 residues. CDR1 and CDR2 from the germline V gene are LNHDA and SQIVND (reference sequence). The chain's CDR3 is CASRPLAGPVDTQYF. Here the CDR3 DNA reads TGTGCCAGTAGACCTCTAGCGGGGCCTGTAGATACGCAGTATTTT.

J is TRBJ2-1 and V is TRBV10-3; possible D gene TRBD2, 6 bases. The CDR3 loop spans 14 amino acids. V was cut by 4 bases and J by 4 bases, with 11 bases left in between. In germline, CDR1 is ENHRY, CDR2 SYGVKD. This chain's CDR3 is CAISGGDGYNEQFF. CDR3 sequence (DNA): TGTGCCATCAGTGGGGGGGACGGATACAATGAGCAGTTCTTC.

The rearrangement links TRBV19 to TRBJ1-1; 11 bases are a match to TRBD1. Germline loops: CDR1 LNHDA, CDR2 SQIVND (reference sequence). This CDR3 is built from 16 residues. V was pared by 5 bases and J by 5 bases, with 10 bases of the junction left unmatched. CDR3 coding DNA: TGTGCCAGTAGTCTACGGACAGGGGGCATAATGACTGAAGCTTTCTTT. Protein product: CASSLRTGGIMTEAFF.

The V and J genes are TRBV6-5 and TRBJ2-7, with TRBD2 matching 10 bases. J gave up 2 bases and V 0 bases, and 1 base lay outside the gene matches. CDR1 and CDR2 from the germline V gene are MNHEY and SVGAGI. The CDR3 contains 15 residues. The CDR3 nucleotides are TGTGCCAGCAGTTACTCGACTAGCGGGCCCTACGAGCAGTACTTC. It is translated as CASSYSTSGPYEQYF.

The chain links TRBV6-5 to TRBJ1-1; D is unclear. Germline V gene lookup returns CDR1 MNHEY and CDR2 SVGAGI. The CDR3 runs to 12 residues. Trimming stripped 8 bases from V and 1 base from J, with 8 bases between. DNA of the CDR3: TGTGCCAGCCGAAACTGGAACACTGAAGCTTTCTTT. This sequence encodes CASRNWNTEAFF.

This clone was observed a single time. The chain uses TRBV5-1 and TRBJ1-1; 7 positions match TRBD1. The CDR3 sequence is 14 residues long. Germline CDR1 is SGHRS and CDR2 is YFSETQ. V was pared by 4 bases and J by 1 base, with 4 bases of the junction left unmatched. CDR3 nucleotide sequence: TGCGCCAGCAGCCCAGGGGGTGGGAACACTGAAGCTTTCTTT. It is translated as CASSPGGGNTEAFF.

This sequence joins TRBV9 and TRBJ1-4; possible D gene TRBD1, 6 bases. V was cut by 5 bases and J by 8 bases, with 19 bases left in between. CDR1 and CDR2 (germline): SGDLS, YYNGEE. The CDR3 totals 15 residues. In nucleotides, the CDR3 is TGTGCCAGCAGTCGACCGGGGGGCAGAGACGAAAAACTGTTTTTT. Translating it yields CASSRPGGRDEKLFF.

Here the CDR3 reads CASSQDGDSSTNEKLFF. CDR3 bases: TGTGCCAGCAGCCAAGACGGGGACAGTTCAACTAATGAAAAACTGTTTTTT. J is TRBJ1-4 and V is TRBV4-2, with 7 bases identical to TRBD1. V lost 0 bases to trimming and J lost 0 bases; unmatched junction nucleotides: 4. CDR3 size: 17 residues. The germline gives CDR1 LGHNA, CDR2 YNFKEQ.